These 28 T cell receptor beta chains were all obtained from the same sample, sequenced in a study of shared clonotypes between healthy human individuals. CD45RO-negative CD8 cells positively selected for CCR7 made up the naive population, which excluded terminally differentiated effector memory CD45RA+ cells. Repertoires were generated with immunoSEQ multiplex PCR, while TCRdb's copy carries only in-frame clones and drops some. The sample yields about 2 million clones, less than 95% seen once. Sequenced input: naive CD8+ T cells sorted from blood. The receptors derive from a man aged 18-30 years in good health.

This chain joins TRBV6-6 and TRBJ2-5, with D possibly being TRBD1 or TRBD2 (6 bases each). The CDR3 runs 13 residues. Trimming took off 11 bases at V and 4 bases at J, with 17 bases between the two ends. CDR1 and CDR2 (germline): MNHNY, SVGAGI (reference sequence). CDR3 nucleotides: TGTGCCCTCAAGGGGGGAGTGGCAGAGACCCAGTACTTC. Protein product: CALKGGVAETQYF.

The chain uses TRBV28 and TRBJ1-4, with D hard to call. V was shortened by 3 bases and J by 7 bases, with 12 bases between the two germline ends. The CDR3 spans 14 residues. The V gene's germline CDR1 is MDHEN and CDR2 SYDVKM. CDR3 nucleotide sequence: TGTGCCAGCAGTTTCTGGGAGGTCGGTGAAAAACTGTTTTTT. Translation: CASSFWEVGEKLFF.

The rearrangement uses TRBV7-9 and TRBJ1-2; D gene ambiguous. Germline CDR1 is SEHNR and CDR2 is FQNEAQ (reference sequence). The CDR3 extends over 12 amino acids. Trimming shortened V by 6 bases and J by 3 bases, and 8 bases separated the two germline ends. The CDR3 nucleotides are TGTGCCAGCAGTCGGGCCGACTATGGCTACACCTTC. Its translation is CASSRADYGYTF.

This rearrangement joins TRBV11-2 to TRBJ2-3; 7 positions match TRBD2. V lost 6 bases and J lost 2; bases outside the gene matches: 14. The CDR3 has 17 amino acids. Germline assignment: CDR1 SGHAT and CDR2 FQNNGV. CDR3 coding DNA: TGTGCCAGCAGGTTAACGCCCGGGACTACACTCACAGATACGCAGTATTTT. Translating it yields CASRLTPGTTLTDTQYF.

CDR3 DNA sequence: TGCAGCGTTGCGGGGGTTGGGTACACTGAAGCTTTCTTT. The encoded protein is CSVAGVGYTEAFF. This chain links TRBV29-1 with TRBJ1-1; D possibly corresponds to TRBD1 (5 bases). The CDR3 spans 13 residues. V was shortened by 4 bases and J by 3 bases, with 12 bases between the two germline ends. From germline, CDR1 is SQVTM and CDR2 ANQGSEA.

The rearrangement links TRBV11-3 to TRBJ2-7, with 9 bases fitting TRBD1. This CDR3 is built from 13 residues. The germline V gene encodes CDR1 SGHNT and CDR2 YENEEA. V lost 7 bases, J lost 3 bases, and 4 bases stayed unmatched. The CDR3 reads CASKRTGVYEQYF. The DNA for the CDR3 is TGTGCCAGCAAACGGACAGGGGTCTACGAGCAGTACTTC.

This clone came up once. This rearrangement joins TRBV27 to TRBJ1-2, with D hard to call. The CDR3 has 17 amino acids. Germline values: CDR1 MNHEY, CDR2 SMNVEV (reference sequence). Deletions cut 6 bases from V and 1 base from J, with 21 bases between. Written as DNA, the CDR3 is TGTGCCAGCAGGATCCGCCCGAGGCCCAACCTTAACTATGGCTACACCTTC. Its translation: CASRIRPRPNLNYGYTF.

The chain is built from TRBV10-2 and TRBJ2-1; no clear D. Germline V CDR1 and CDR2: WSHSY, SAAADI. V lost 8 bases and J 12 bases, leaving 14 bases between the germline ends. The CDR3 is 11 residues long. DNA for the CDR3: TGCGCCAGCTCTCCAACGGCGATGCAGTTCTTC. This codes for CASSPTAMQFF.

This chain's CDR3 is CASREGPQFGELFF. CDR3 bases: TGTGCCAGCAGGGAGGGTCCCCAATTCGGGGAGCTGTTTTTT. The chain combines TRBV6-5 with TRBJ2-2; possible D gene TRBD2, 6 bases. Germline CDR1 reads MNHEY; CDR2 reads SVGAGI. This CDR3 comprises 14 residues. Trimming left V 6 bases short and J 7 bases short, with 15 bases between.

The chain has TRBV7-2 and TRBJ2-7; TRBD2 matches at 12 bases. CDR1 and CDR2 from the germline V gene are SGHTA and FQGNSA. There are 16 residues in the CDR3. Trimming took 4 bases from V and 5 from J; bases not matched to a gene: 9. The CDR3 reads CASSYPLAGGLNEQYF. For the CDR3, the DNA is TGTGCCAGCAGCTATCCCCTAGCGGGGGGGCTCAACGAGCAGTACTTC.

The chain joins TRBV28 to TRBJ2-7; D could derive from TRBD1 or TRBD2 (5 bases each). This CDR3 has 15 residues. From germline, CDR1 is MDHEN and CDR2 SYDVKM. Trimming stripped 5 bases from V and 3 bases from J, with 17 bases between. The CDR3 DNA is TGTGCCAGCAGTACCCGGGACCGAGGCGACTACGAGCAGTACTTC. Translated, it gives CASSTRDRGDYEQYF. Drawing the rest from reference TRBV28 and TRBJ2-7, the complete variable domain is DVKVTQSSRYLVKRTGEKVFLECVQDMDHENMFWYRQDPGLGLRLIYFSYDVKMKEKGDIPEGYSVSREKKERFSLILESASTNQTSMYLCASSTRDRGDYEQYFGPGTRLTVT.

This clone came up once. The same CDR3 is also encoded by other DNA sequences in this sample. This chain uses TRBV7-9 with TRBJ2-7, with D hard to call. This CDR3 has 13 residues. Germline V CDR1 and CDR2: SEHNR, FQNEAQ (reference sequence). V dropped 1 base and J dropped 7 bases, with 11 bases sitting between them. The CDR3 DNA is TGTGCCAGCAGCTTAGAATCAGGATATGAGCAGTACTTC. This codes for CASSLESGYEQYF. The variable domain in full, completed from reference TRBV7-9 and TRBJ2-7, reads DTGVSQNPRHKITKRGQNVTFRCDPISEHNRLYWYRQTLGQGPEFLTYFQNEAQLEKSRLLSDRFSAERPKGSFSTLEIQRTEQGDSAMYLCASSLESGYEQYFGPGTRLTVT.

The chain is built from TRBV9 and TRBJ2-2; D gene unclear. The germline V gene encodes CDR1 SGDLS and CDR2 YYNGEE. This CDR3 region has 15 residues. Trimming removed 0 bases from V and 5 bases from J, with 11 bases in between. The CDR3: CASSVASGLTGELFF. The CDR3 DNA sequence: TGTGCCAGCAGCGTAGCTTCAGGTCTAACCGGGGAGCTGTTTTTT. Looking up the rest from reference TRBV9 and TRBJ2-2 gives the full variable domain: DSGVTQTPKHLITATGQRVTLRCSPRSGDLSVYWYQQSLDQGLQFLIQYYNGEERAKGNILERFSAQQFPDLHSELNLSSLELGDSALYFCASSVASGLTGELFFGEGSRLTVL.

This sequence joins TRBV29-1 and TRBJ1-1; TRBD1 is a possible D gene (5 bases). Trimming took off 0 bases at V and 0 bases at J, with 8 bases between the two ends. Per the germline V gene, CDR1 is SQVTM and CDR2 is ANQGSEA. There are 14 residues in the CDR3. CDR3 DNA: TGCAGCGTTGAAGATTGGGGGATGAACACTGAAGCTTTCTTT. This translates into CSVEDWGMNTEAFF.

About this clone: The sample has other DNA sequences that encode this CDR3 too. The V and J genes are TRBV12-5 and TRBJ2-7; D remains unclear. Germline CDR1 LGHNT, CDR2 FRNRAP. This CDR3 has 12 residues. V dropped 1 base and J dropped 4 bases, with 5 bases sitting between them. The CDR3 bases are TGTGCTAGTGGTTTGGAAGGGTACGAGCAGTACTTC. Protein: CASGLEGYEQYF.

The chain uses TRBV27 and TRBJ2-1; 10 bases line up with TRBD2. V shed 5 bases, J shed 3 bases, and the junction held 10 bases outside the gene matches. Germline V gene sequence: CDR1 MNHEY, CDR2 SMNVEV (reference sequence). This CDR3 comprises 17 residues. CDR3 sequence reads: CASSPLTPSGGYNEQFF. CDR3 in DNA: TGTGCCAGCAGTCCCTTAACTCCTAGCGGGGGCTACAATGAGCAGTTCTTC.

This clone was observed once. The J gene is TRBJ2-7, the V gene TRBV7-6, with D possibly being TRBD1 (6 bases). The V gene lost 5 bases and the J gene lost 2 bases, with 19 bases spanning the gap. This CDR3 is built from 16 residues. Germline V lookup: CDR1 SGHVS, CDR2 FNYEAQ. CDR3 loop: CASSPRDTLGPYEQYF. CDR3 sequence (DNA): TGTGCCAGCAGCCCCCGGGACACCCTGGGACCCTACGAGCAGTACTTC.

The chain employs TRBV30 and TRBJ2-7; D remains ambiguous. Germline-derived CDR1 and CDR2 are GTSNPN and SVGIG (reference sequence). V was pared by 3 bases and J by 4 bases, with 7 bases between. CDR3 size: 11 residues. As DNA, the CDR3 is TGTGCCTGGAGGAAGGGATACGAGCAGTACTTC. It codes for CAWRKGYEQYF.

The V gene is TRBV6-1, the J gene TRBJ1-2; D call uncertain. The CDR3 totals 13 residues. Trimming took off 2 bases at V and 3 bases at J, with 7 bases between the two ends. Germline CDR1 and CDR2: MNHNS and SASEGT. The CDR3 nucleotides are TGTGCCAGCAGTGAATATTGGGACTATGGCTACACCTTC. It encodes CASSEYWDYGYTF.

This chain joins TRBV7-9 and TRBJ2-5; 8 bases match TRBD1. The V gene's germline CDR1 is SEHNR and CDR2 FQNEAQ (reference sequence). Trimming took 3 bases from V and 1 from J; bases not matched to a gene: 16. The CDR3 length is 19 residues. DNA for the CDR3: TGTGCCAGCAGCTTGATCCTCGGGTGGACAGGGATGTCCCAAGAGACCCAGTACTTC. As protein: CASSLILGWTGMSQETQYF. Full variable domain (remainder filled in from reference TRBV7-9 and TRBJ2-5): DTGVSQNPRHKITKRGQNVTFRCDPISEHNRLYWYRQTLGQGPEFLTYFQNEAQLEKSRLLSDRFSAERPKGSFSTLEIQRTEQGDSAMYLCASSLILGWTGMSQETQYFGPGTRLLVL.

The chain joins TRBV6-6 to TRBJ2-5, with D possibly being TRBD1 (6 bases). The DNA matches TRBJ2-7 better at its end, which makes the J call doubtful. Looked up from germline, CDR1 is MNHNY and CDR2 is SVGAGI (reference sequence). The CDR3 is made up of 13 amino acids. The CDR3 loop is CASSRDNSYEQYF. The CDR3 bases are TGTGCCAGCAGTCGGGACAACTCCTACGAGCAGTACTTC.

This clone showed up just once. This sequence joins TRBV19 and TRBJ1-4, with TRBD1 identical over 8 bases. Trimming at V came to 9 bases and at J to 6 bases, leaving 6 bases not matched to a gene. The length of the CDR3 is 13 residues. Germline V gene data show CDR1 as LNHDA and CDR2 as SQIVND (reference sequence). DNA of the CDR3: TGTGCCAGCAGGACAGGGTGGCATGAAAAACTGTTTTTT. Protein: CASRTGWHEKLFF. Full variable domain (remainder filled in from reference TRBV19 and TRBJ1-4): DGGITQSPKYLFRKEGQNVTLSCEQNLNHDAMYWYRQDPGQGLRLIYYSQIVNDFQKGDIAEGYSVSREKKESFPLTVTSAQKNPTAFYLCASRTGWHEKLFFGSGTQLSVL.

V and J are TRBV28 and TRBJ2-2; a weak D match, TRBD1 (5 bases). V was shortened by 5 bases and J by 0 bases, with 13 bases between the two germline ends. The CDR3 has 16 residues. Germline V lookup: CDR1 MDHEN, CDR2 SYDVKM. The CDR3 DNA follows: TGTGCCAGCAGTCGATGGGGCAGTTCGAACACCGGGGAGCTGTTTTTT. Translation gives CASSRWGSSNTGELFF.

The CDR3 is CASSAGNTIYF. DNA of the CDR3: TGTGCCAGCAGTGCTGGAAACACCATATATTTT. The gene calls are TRBV6-5 and TRBJ1-3; D unresolved. This CDR3 is built from 11 residues. Per the germline V gene, CDR1 is MNHEY and CDR2 is SVGAGI. Trimming pared 5 bases from V and 2 bases from J, leaving 1 base between.

The chain uses TRBV7-2 and TRBJ2-3; TRBD2 matches 11 bases. Germline V lookup: CDR1 SGHTA, CDR2 FQGNSA. V was pared by 5 bases and J by 6 bases, with 4 bases of the junction left unmatched. The CDR3 has 14 amino acids. In DNA, the CDR3 is TGTGCCAGCAGCATGGGACTAGCGGAGGATACGCAGTATTTT. It encodes CASSMGLAEDTQYF. Variable domain in full (rest from reference TRBV7-2 and TRBJ2-3): GAGVSQSPSNKVTEKGKDVELRCDPISGHTALYWYRQSLGQGLEFLIYFQGNSAPDKSGLPSDRFSAERTGGSVSTLTIQRTQQEDSAVYLCASSMGLAEDTQYFGPGTRLTVL.

This chain connects TRBV5-8 to TRBJ1-1, with D unclear. Per the germline V gene, CDR1 is SGHTS and CDR2 is YDEGEE. Trimming removed 6 bases from V and 0 bases from J, with 6 bases in between. This CDR3 region has 12 residues. The CDR3 here is CASNMVNTEAFF. CDR3 bases: TGTGCCAGCAATATGGTGAACACTGAAGCTTTCTTT. Full variable domain (remainder filled in from reference TRBV5-8 and TRBJ1-1): EAGVTQSPTHLIKTRGQQATLRCSPISGHTSVYWYQQALGLGLQFLLWYDEGEERNRGNFPPRFSGRQFPNYSSELNVNALELEDSALYLCASNMVNTEAFFGQGTRLTVV.

This clone was recorded once. The chain recombines TRBV25-1 with TRBJ2-1; D possibly corresponds to TRBD1 (6 bases). Germline V gene lookup returns CDR1 MGHDK and CDR2 SYGVNS. V lost 4 bases and J 3 bases, leaving 10 bases between the germline ends. CDR3 length equals 14 residues. The CDR3 protein is CASSVRGNYNEQFF. In DNA form, the CDR3 reads TGTGCCAGCAGTGTCAGGGGAAACTACAATGAGCAGTTCTTC.

The rearrangement joins TRBV29-1 to TRBJ2-7; D unresolved. CDR1 and CDR2 from the germline V gene are SQVTM and ANQGSEA. Trimming took off 4 bases at V and 1 base at J, with 5 bases between the two ends. The CDR3 has 11 amino acids. CDR3 region: CSVAESYEQYF. The CDR3, as DNA: TGCAGCGTTGCGGAGTCCTACGAGCAGTACTTC.